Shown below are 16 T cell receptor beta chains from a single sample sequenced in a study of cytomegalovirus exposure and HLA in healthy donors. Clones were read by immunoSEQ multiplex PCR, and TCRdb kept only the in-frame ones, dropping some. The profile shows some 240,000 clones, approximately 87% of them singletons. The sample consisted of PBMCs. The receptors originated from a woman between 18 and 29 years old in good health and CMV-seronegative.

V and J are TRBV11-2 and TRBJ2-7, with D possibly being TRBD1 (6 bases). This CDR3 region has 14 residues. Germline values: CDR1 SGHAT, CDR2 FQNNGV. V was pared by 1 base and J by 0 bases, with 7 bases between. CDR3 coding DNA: TGTGCCAGCAGCTTAGGGGACAACTCCTACGAGCAGTACTTC. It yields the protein CASSLGDNSYEQYF.

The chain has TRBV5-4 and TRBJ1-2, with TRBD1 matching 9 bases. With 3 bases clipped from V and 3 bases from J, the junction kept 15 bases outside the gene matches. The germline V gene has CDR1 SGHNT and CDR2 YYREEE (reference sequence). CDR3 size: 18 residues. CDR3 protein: CASSSPSLQGALDYGYTF. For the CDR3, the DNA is TGTGCCAGCAGCTCGCCCTCCTTACAGGGGGCTTTAGACTATGGCTACACCTTC.

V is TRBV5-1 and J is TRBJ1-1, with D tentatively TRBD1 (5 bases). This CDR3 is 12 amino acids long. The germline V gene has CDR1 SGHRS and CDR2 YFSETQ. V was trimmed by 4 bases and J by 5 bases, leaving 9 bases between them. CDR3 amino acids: CASSARETEAFF. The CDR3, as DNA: TGCGCCAGCAGCGCCAGGGAAACTGAAGCTTTCTTT.

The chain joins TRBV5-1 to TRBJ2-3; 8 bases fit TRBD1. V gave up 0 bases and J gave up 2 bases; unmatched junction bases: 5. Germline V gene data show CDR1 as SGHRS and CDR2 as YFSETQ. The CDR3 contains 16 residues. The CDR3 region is CASSLGRTGITDTQYF. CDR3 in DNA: TGCGCCAGCAGCTTGGGCCGGACAGGGATCACAGATACGCAGTATTTT.

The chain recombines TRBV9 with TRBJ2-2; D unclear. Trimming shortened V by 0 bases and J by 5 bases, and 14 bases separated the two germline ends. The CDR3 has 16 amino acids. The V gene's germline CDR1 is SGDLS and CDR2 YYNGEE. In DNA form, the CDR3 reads TGTGCCAGCAGCGTAGCCCCTGGATCCGCGACCGGGGAGCTGTTTTTT. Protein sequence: CASSVAPGSATGELFF.

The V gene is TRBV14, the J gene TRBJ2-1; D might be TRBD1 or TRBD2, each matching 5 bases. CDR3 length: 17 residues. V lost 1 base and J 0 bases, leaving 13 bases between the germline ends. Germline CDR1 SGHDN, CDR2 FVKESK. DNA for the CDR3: TGTGCCAGCAGCCAAGGGGGGTCGGGGCTCTCCTACAATGAGCAGTTCTTC. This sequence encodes CASSQGGSGLSYNEQFF.

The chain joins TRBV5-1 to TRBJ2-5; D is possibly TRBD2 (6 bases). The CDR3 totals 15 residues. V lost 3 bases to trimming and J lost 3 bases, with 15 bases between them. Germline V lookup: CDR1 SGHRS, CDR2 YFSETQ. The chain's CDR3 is CASSWIRGMKETQYF. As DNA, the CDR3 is TGCGCCAGCAGCTGGATACGGGGGATGAAAGAGACCCAGTACTTC. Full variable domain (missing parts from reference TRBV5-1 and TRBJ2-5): KAGVTQTPRYLIKTRGQQVTLSCSPISGHRSVSWYQQTPGQGLQFLFEYFSETQRNKGNFPGRFSGRQFSNSRSEMNVSTLELGDSALYLCASSWIRGMKETQYFGPGTRLLVL.

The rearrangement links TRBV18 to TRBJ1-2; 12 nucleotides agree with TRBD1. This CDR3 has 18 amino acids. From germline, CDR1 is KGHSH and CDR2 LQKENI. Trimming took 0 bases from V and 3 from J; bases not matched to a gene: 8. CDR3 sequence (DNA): TGTGCCAGCTCACCACCAGCGGGGACAGGGGGCTCTGACTATGGCTACACCTTC. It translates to CASSPPAGTGGSDYGYTF.

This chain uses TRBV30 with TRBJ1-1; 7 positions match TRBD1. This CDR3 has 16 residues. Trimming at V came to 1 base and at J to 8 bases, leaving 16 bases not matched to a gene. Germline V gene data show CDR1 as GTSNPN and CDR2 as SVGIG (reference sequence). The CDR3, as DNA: TGTGCCTGGAGTGCGAGGGGGCGATTTCGGGTGGCCGAAGCTTTCTTT. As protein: CAWSARGRFRVAEAFF.

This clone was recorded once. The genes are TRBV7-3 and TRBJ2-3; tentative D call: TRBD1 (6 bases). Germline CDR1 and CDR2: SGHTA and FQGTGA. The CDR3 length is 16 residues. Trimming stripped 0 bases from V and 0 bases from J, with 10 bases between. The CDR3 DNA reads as TGTGCCAGCAGCTTAACGGCAGGGGCAAGCACAGATACGCAGTATTTT. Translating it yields CASSLTAGASTDTQYF.

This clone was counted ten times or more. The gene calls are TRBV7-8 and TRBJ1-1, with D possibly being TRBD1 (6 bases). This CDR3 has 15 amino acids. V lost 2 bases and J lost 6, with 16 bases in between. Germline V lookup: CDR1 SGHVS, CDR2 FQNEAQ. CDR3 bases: TGTGCCAGCAGCTTACGAGGGGGAGGGAATTCTGAAGCTTTCTTT. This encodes CASSLRGGGNSEAFF.

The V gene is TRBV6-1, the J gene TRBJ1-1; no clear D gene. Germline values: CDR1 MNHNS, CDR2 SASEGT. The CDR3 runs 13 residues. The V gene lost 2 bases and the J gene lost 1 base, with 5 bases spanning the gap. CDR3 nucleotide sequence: TGTGCCAGCAGTGAAAGACCGAACACTGAAGCTTTCTTT. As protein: CASSERPNTEAFF.

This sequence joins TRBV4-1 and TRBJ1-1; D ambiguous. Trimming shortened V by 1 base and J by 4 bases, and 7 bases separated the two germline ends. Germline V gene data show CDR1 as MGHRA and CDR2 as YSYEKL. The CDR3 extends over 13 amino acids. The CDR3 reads CASSQGWATEAFF. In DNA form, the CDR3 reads TGCGCCAGCAGCCAAGGTTGGGCCACTGAAGCTTTCTTT.

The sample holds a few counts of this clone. The CDR3 reads CASSSLAGGYEQYF. CDR3 DNA sequence: TGTGCCAGCAGCTCCCTGGCGGGGGGGTACGAGCAGTACTTC. The chain employs TRBV11-2 and TRBJ2-7; 9 bases map to TRBD2. CDR1 is SGHAT, CDR2 FQNNGV, per germline. V was clipped by 4 bases and J by 4 bases; unmatched bases: 5. The CDR3 is 14 amino acids.

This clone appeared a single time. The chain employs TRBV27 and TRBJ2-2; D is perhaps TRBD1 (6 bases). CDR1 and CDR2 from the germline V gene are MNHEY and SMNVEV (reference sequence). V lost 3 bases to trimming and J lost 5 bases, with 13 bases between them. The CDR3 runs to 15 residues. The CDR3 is CASSFVRGWTGELFF. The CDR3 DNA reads TGTGCCAGCAGTTTTGTTAGGGGGTGGACCGGGGAGCTGTTTTTT.

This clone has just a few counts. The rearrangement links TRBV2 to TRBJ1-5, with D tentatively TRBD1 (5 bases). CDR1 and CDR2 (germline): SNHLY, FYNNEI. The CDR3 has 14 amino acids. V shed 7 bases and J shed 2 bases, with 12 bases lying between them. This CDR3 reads CASIRDQGNQPQHF. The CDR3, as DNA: TGTGCCAGCATCAGGGATCAGGGCAATCAGCCCCAGCATTTT.